The rows below give T cell receptor beta chains drawn from one sample of a study of T cell responses to AZD1222 COVID-19 vaccine. This table comes from immunoSEQ multiplex PCR, and its TCRdb copy is limited to in-frame clones, with some not included. The sample has fewer than 70,000 clones; about 90% are singletons. Material: peripheral blood, obtained on day 0 of AZD1222 vaccination. Receptors were obtained from an adult in good health. Both conserved end residues are part of each CDR3. Fields, in order: V gene, J gene, clone size, D gene, CDR3 protein, CDR3 DNA. The D gene is left open where the match is weak. Clone size is given for some rows only: seen once, a few or many times, or a class if the clone is expanded.

V gene: TRBV25-1; J gene: TRBJ1-2; clone size: NA; D gene: NA; CDR3 protein: CASSESGTRRGYTF; CDR3 DNA: TGTGCCAGCAGTGAATCAGGTACGAGACGTGGCTACACCTTC
V gene: TRBV2; J gene: TRBJ2-3; clone size: NA; D gene: TRBD1; CDR3 protein: CASSEQGQAGDTQYF; CDR3 DNA: TGTGCCAGCAGTGAACAAGGACAGGCCGGGGATACGCAGTATTTT
V gene: TRBV6-5; J gene: TRBJ2-1; clone size: NA; D gene: TRBD2; CDR3 protein: CASRWSGGASGEQFF; CDR3 DNA: TGTGCCAGCAGGTGGAGCGGGGGGGCCTCAGGGGAGCAGTTCTTC
V gene: TRBV30; J gene: TRBJ1-5; clone size: NA; D gene: NA; CDR3 protein: CAWSVPVSNQPQHF; CDR3 DNA: TGTGCCTGGAGTGTGCCGGTTAGCAATCAGCCCCAGCATTTT
V gene: TRBV7-3; J gene: TRBJ2-1; clone size: NA; D gene: NA; CDR3 protein: CASSLEEQFF; CDR3 DNA: TGTGCCAGCAGCTTGGAGGAGCAGTTCTTC
V gene: TRBV18; J gene: TRBJ2-7; clone size: NA; D gene: TRBD1; CDR3 protein: CASSMDRAYEQYF; CDR3 DNA: TGTGCCAGCTCGATGGACAGGGCCTACGAGCAGTACTTC
V gene: TRBV3-1/TRBV3-2; J gene: TRBJ1-3; clone size: NA; D gene: NA; CDR3 protein: CASSVVVGSGNTIYF; CDR3 DNA: TGTGCCAGCAGTGTCGTCGTGGGGTCTGGAAACACCATATATTTT
V gene: TRBV2; J gene: TRBJ1-2; clone size: once; D gene: NA; CDR3 protein: CASSEERNYGYTF; CDR3 DNA: TGTGCCAGCAGTGAAGAACGGAACTATGGCTACACCTTC
V gene: TRBV6-5; J gene: TRBJ1-1; clone size: NA; D gene: NA; CDR3 protein: CASKARTLRNTEAFF; CDR3 DNA: TGTGCCAGTAAGGCCCGAACCCTAAGGAACACTGAAGCTTTCTTT
V gene: TRBV7-8; J gene: TRBJ1-1; clone size: NA; D gene: NA; CDR3 protein: CASSLVSVTGSTEAFF; CDR3 DNA: TGTGCCAGCAGCTTAGTGTCGGTTACAGGGAGTACCGAAGCTTTCTTT
V gene: TRBV6-5; J gene: TRBJ1-2; clone size: NA; D gene: TRBD1; CDR3 protein: CASRTVGTGGRGYTF; CDR3 DNA: TGTGCCAGCCGCACGGTAGGGACAGGAGGCCGGGGCTACACCTTC
V gene: TRBV5-1; J gene: TRBJ2-5; clone size: NA; D gene: NA; CDR3 protein: CASSLEPGPQETQYF; CDR3 DNA: TGCGCCAGCAGCTTGGAACCGGGGCCTCAAGAGACCCAGTACTTC
V gene: TRBV7-8; J gene: TRBJ1-4; clone size: few; D gene: NA; CDR3 protein: CASSLLAGDAEKLFF; CDR3 DNA: TGTGCCAGCAGCTTATTAGCAGGGGATGCTGAAAAACTGTTTTTT
V gene: TRBV18; J gene: TRBJ1-1; clone size: NA; D gene: NA; CDR3 protein: CASSPQGMNTEAFF; CDR3 DNA: TGTGCCAGCTCACCACAGGGCATGAACACTGAAGCTTTCTTT
V gene: TRBV19; J gene: TRBJ2-7; clone size: NA; D gene: TRBD1; CDR3 protein: CASSIGTGDPYEQYF; CDR3 DNA: TGTGCCAGTAGTATAGGGACAGGGGATCCCTACGAGCAGTACTTC
V gene: TRBV5-4; J gene: TRBJ1-1; clone size: NA; D gene: TRBD1; CDR3 protein: CASSSRTGGGTEAFF; CDR3 DNA: TGTGCCAGCAGCTCCCGGACAGGGGGAGGCACTGAAGCTTTCTTT
V gene: TRBV5-4; J gene: TRBJ1-6; clone size: NA; D gene: NA; CDR3 protein: CASSLDSYNSPLHF; CDR3 DNA: TGTGCCAGCAGCTTGGACAGTTATAATTCACCCCTCCACTTT
V gene: TRBV15; J gene: TRBJ2-7; clone size: medium-sized; D gene: TRBD2; CDR3 protein: CATSSQRGSYEQYF; CDR3 DNA: TGTGCCACCAGCAGCCAGCGGGGATCCTACGAGCAGTACTTC
V gene: TRBV5-8; J gene: TRBJ1-5; clone size: NA; D gene: TRBD1; CDR3 protein: CASSRRQGASGQPQHF; CDR3 DNA: TGTGCCAGCAGTCGCCGACAGGGGGCATCAGGTCAGCCCCAGCATTTT
V gene: TRBV6-6; J gene: TRBJ1-2; clone size: NA; D gene: TRBD1; CDR3 protein: CASSRIVGQGLDYGYTF; CDR3 DNA: TGTGCCAGCAGTCGAATAGTCGGACAGGGGTTGGACTATGGCTACACCTTC
V gene: TRBV3-1/TRBV3-2; J gene: TRBJ1-2; clone size: NA; D gene: NA; CDR3 protein: CASSQGRGADYGYTF; CDR3 DNA: TGTGCCAGCAGCCAAGGGCGGGGGGCAGACTATGGCTACACCTTC
V gene: TRBV7-7; J gene: TRBJ2-2; clone size: NA; D gene: NA; CDR3 protein: CASSLGMNTGELFF; CDR3 DNA: TGTGCCAGCAGCTTAGGCATGAACACCGGGGAGCTGTTTTTT
V gene: TRBV7-9; J gene: TRBJ1-6; clone size: NA; D gene: NA; CDR3 protein: CASSRDTNSPLHF; CDR3 DNA: TGTGCCAGCAGCAGGGACACGAATTCACCCCTCCACTTT
V gene: TRBV5-1; J gene: TRBJ2-3; clone size: NA; D gene: NA; CDR3 protein: CASSLSTRPSTDTQYF; CDR3 DNA: TGCGCCAGCAGCTTGTCGACTCGTCCAAGCACAGATACGCAGTATTTT
V gene: TRBV11-2; J gene: TRBJ1-1; clone size: NA; D gene: NA; CDR3 protein: CASSFLSDGTNEAFF; CDR3 DNA: TGTGCCAGCAGCTTTTTATCTGACGGAACAAACGAAGCTTTCTTT
V gene: TRBV25-1; J gene: TRBJ2-1; clone size: NA; D gene: TRBD1; CDR3 protein: CASSPTGGGEQFF; CDR3 DNA: TGTGCCAGCAGTCCTACAGGGGGCGGTGAGCAGTTCTTC
V gene: TRBV10-3; J gene: TRBJ1-6; clone size: NA; D gene: NA; CDR3 protein: CAISEKQGPLHF; CDR3 DNA: TGTGCCATCAGTGAGAAACAGGGTCCCCTCCACTTT
V gene: TRBV7-3; J gene: TRBJ2-3; clone size: NA; D gene: NA; CDR3 protein: CASSLGQGHVSTDTQYF; CDR3 DNA: TGTGCCAGCAGCTTAGGTCAGGGCCACGTTAGCACAGATACGCAGTATTTT
V gene: TRBV12-3/TRBV12-4; J gene: TRBJ1-5; clone size: few; D gene: NA; CDR3 protein: CASRSTGNQPQHF; CDR3 DNA: TGTGCCAGCCGTTCGACGGGCAATCAGCCCCAGCATTTT
V gene: TRBV4-1; J gene: TRBJ1-3; clone size: NA; D gene: TRBD1; CDR3 protein: CASSQGTGFGNTIYF; CDR3 DNA: TGCGCCAGCAGCCAGGGGACAGGGTTTGGAAACACCATATATTTT
V gene: TRBV4-1; J gene: TRBJ1-1; clone size: NA; D gene: TRBD1; CDR3 protein: CASSQKQGAWTEAFF; CDR3 DNA: TGCGCCAGCAGCCAAAAACAGGGGGCATGGACTGAAGCTTTCTTT
V gene: TRBV11-2; J gene: TRBJ1-1; clone size: NA; D gene: NA; CDR3 protein: CASSPGGGTEAFF; CDR3 DNA: TGTGCCAGCAGCCCCGGGGGCGGCACTGAAGCTTTCTTT
V gene: TRBV7-9; J gene: TRBJ2-1; clone size: few; D gene: TRBD2; CDR3 protein: CASSLGGGRDNEQFF; CDR3 DNA: TGTGCCAGCAGCTTAGGGGGAGGGAGGGACAATGAGCAGTTCTTC
V gene: TRBV5-1; J gene: TRBJ2-5; clone size: NA; D gene: NA; CDR3 protein: CASSLGWETQYF; CDR3 DNA: TGCGCCAGCAGCTTGGGCTGGGAGACCCAGTACTTC
V gene: TRBV19; J gene: TRBJ1-4; clone size: once; D gene: TRBD1; CDR3 protein: CASSRQGGEKLFF; CDR3 DNA: TGTGCCAGTAGCCGACAGGGCGGCGAAAAACTGTTTTTT
V gene: TRBV5-1; J gene: TRBJ2-1; clone size: NA; D gene: NA; CDR3 protein: CASSFRGDEQFF; CDR3 DNA: TGCGCCAGCAGCTTCAGGGGCGATGAGCAGTTCTTC
V gene: TRBV11-2; J gene: TRBJ1-1; clone size: NA; D gene: NA; CDR3 protein: CASSRDPRGTEAFF; CDR3 DNA: TGTGCCAGCAGCCGCGACCCTCGGGGCACTGAAGCTTTCTTT
V gene: TRBV3-1/TRBV3-2; J gene: TRBJ2-4; clone size: NA; D gene: TRBD1; CDR3 protein: CASSQSGQGHIQYF; CDR3 DNA: TGTGCCAGCAGCCAGAGTGGACAGGGCCACATTCAGTACTTC
V gene: TRBV30; J gene: TRBJ2-1; clone size: NA; D gene: TRBD2; CDR3 protein: CAWSARGGGVSYNEQFF; CDR3 DNA: TGTGCCTGGAGTGCAAGAGGCGGGGGGGTTTCCTACAATGAGCAGTTCTTC
V gene: TRBV4-2; J gene: TRBJ1-5; clone size: NA; D gene: NA; CDR3 protein: CASSQVYRENQPQHF; CDR3 DNA: TGTGCCAGCAGCCAAGTCTACAGGGAAAATCAGCCCCAGCATTTT
V gene: TRBV15; J gene: TRBJ2-7; clone size: NA; D gene: NA; CDR3 protein: CATSFAESEQYF; CDR3 DNA: TGTGCCACCAGCTTTGCCGAGTCCGAGCAGTACTTC
V gene: TRBV5-1; J gene: TRBJ2-3; clone size: NA; D gene: NA; CDR3 protein: CASSWTVTDTQYF; CDR3 DNA: TGCGCCAGCAGTTGGACCGTCACAGATACGCAGTATTTT
V gene: TRBV2; J gene: TRBJ2-4; clone size: few; D gene: NA; CDR3 protein: CASSAVGGKNIQYF; CDR3 DNA: TGTGCCAGCAGTGCGGTTGGGGGCAAAAACATTCAGTACTTC
V gene: TRBV29-1; J gene: TRBJ1-2; clone size: NA; D gene: TRBD1; CDR3 protein: CSVSGGQSGYTF; CDR3 DNA: TGCAGCGTCTCAGGGGGGCAGAGTGGCTACACCTTC
V gene: TRBV27; J gene: TRBJ2-2; clone size: NA; D gene: NA; CDR3 protein: CASSSHRATGELFF; CDR3 DNA: TGTGCCAGCAGTTCCCACAGGGCCACCGGGGAGCTGTTTTTT
V gene: TRBV7-9; J gene: TRBJ1-2; clone size: NA; D gene: NA; CDR3 protein: CASSWGQISEDGYTF; CDR3 DNA: TGTGCCAGCAGCTGGGGGCAGATAAGCGAGGACGGCTACACCTTC
V gene: TRBV5-4; J gene: TRBJ2-5; clone size: NA; D gene: TRBD2; CDR3 protein: CASSLKISGAQETQYF; CDR3 DNA: TGTGCCAGCAGCTTAAAAATTAGCGGGGCCCAAGAGACCCAGTACTTC
V gene: TRBV27; J gene: TRBJ2-4; clone size: NA; D gene: TRBD2; CDR3 protein: CASSLLAGGPGSKNIQYF; CDR3 DNA: TGTGCCAGCAGTTTATTAGCGGGGGGGCCGGGGTCCAAAAACATTCAGTACTTC
V gene: TRBV11-2; J gene: TRBJ1-1; clone size: NA; D gene: NA; CDR3 protein: CASSLRGVEAFF; CDR3 DNA: TGTGCCAGCAGCTTACGGGGAGTTGAAGCTTTCTTT
V gene: TRBV2; J gene: TRBJ2-1; clone size: NA; D gene: TRBD1; CDR3 protein: CASRDRSYNEQFF; CDR3 DNA: TGTGCCAGCAGGGACAGGTCCTACAATGAGCAGTTCTTC
V gene: TRBV6-5; J gene: TRBJ1-2; clone size: NA; D gene: NA; CDR3 protein: CASSYRSNYGYTF; CDR3 DNA: TGTGCCAGCAGTTACCGGAGTAACTATGGCTACACCTTC
V gene: TRBV5-1; J gene: TRBJ2-2; clone size: NA; D gene: TRBD2; CDR3 protein: CASSKGLAGINGELFF; CDR3 DNA: TGCGCCAGCAGCAAAGGACTAGCGGGGATTAACGGGGAGCTGTTTTTT
V gene: TRBV12-3/TRBV12-4; J gene: TRBJ1-3; clone size: NA; D gene: NA; CDR3 protein: CASSLLAGNTIYF; CDR3 DNA: TGTGCCAGCAGCCTCCTTGCTGGAAACACCATATATTTT
V gene: TRBV30; J gene: TRBJ1-6; clone size: NA; D gene: NA; CDR3 protein: CAWSPGTITLHF; CDR3 DNA: TGTGCCTGGAGTCCCGGGACGATAACCCTCCACTTT
V gene: TRBV2; J gene: TRBJ1-1; clone size: NA; D gene: TRBD1; CDR3 protein: CASIRTGTSTEAFF; CDR3 DNA: TGTGCCAGCATCCGGACAGGGACAAGCACTGAAGCTTTCTTT
V gene: TRBV7-9; J gene: TRBJ2-1; clone size: NA; D gene: TRBD2; CDR3 protein: CASSYLAASYNEQFF; CDR3 DNA: TGTGCCAGCAGCTATCTAGCGGCCTCCTACAATGAGCAGTTCTTC
V gene: TRBV27; J gene: TRBJ1-2; clone size: NA; D gene: NA; CDR3 protein: CASGSWGVGGTHGYTF; CDR3 DNA: TGTGCCAGCGGTTCTTGGGGGGTGGGTGGAACGCATGGCTACACCTTC
V gene: TRBV18; J gene: TRBJ1-5; clone size: NA; D gene: TRBD1; CDR3 protein: CASSQGAYNQPQHF; CDR3 DNA: TGTGCCAGCTCACAGGGGGCATACAATCAGCCCCAGCATTTT
V gene: TRBV3-1/TRBV3-2; J gene: TRBJ2-7; clone size: NA; D gene: TRBD1; CDR3 protein: CASSLGQGASYEQYF; CDR3 DNA: TGTGCCAGCAGCCTGGGACAGGGGGCGTCCTACGAGCAGTACTTC